This T cell receptor beta chain was profiled in a study of CD8+CD57+ T cells in acquired aplastic anemia. This CDR3 is 14 amino acids long. V was pared by 7 bases and J by 4 bases, with 15 bases between. Looked up from germline, CDR1 is KGHDR and CDR2 is SFDVKD. Genomic DNA, serving as template, underwent TCR beta VDJ and CDR3 profiling. TCRdb processed the reads anew with MiXCR; each CDR3 protein has one entry. The table lists more than 150,000 distinct CDR3 sequences, about 64% of them singletons. Sequenced sample: sorted CD4+, CD8+, or CD8+CD57+ T cells (not recorded which) from PBMCs. The sequence derives from a human donor with severe aplastic anemia or a healthy control (not recorded which). V is TRBV24-1 and J is TRBJ1-2; possibly TRBD1 for D (6 bases). The CDR3 reads CATRDAQGVYGYTF. In nucleotides, the CDR3 is TGTGCCACCAGGGATGCACAGGGCGTCTATGGCTACACCTTC.